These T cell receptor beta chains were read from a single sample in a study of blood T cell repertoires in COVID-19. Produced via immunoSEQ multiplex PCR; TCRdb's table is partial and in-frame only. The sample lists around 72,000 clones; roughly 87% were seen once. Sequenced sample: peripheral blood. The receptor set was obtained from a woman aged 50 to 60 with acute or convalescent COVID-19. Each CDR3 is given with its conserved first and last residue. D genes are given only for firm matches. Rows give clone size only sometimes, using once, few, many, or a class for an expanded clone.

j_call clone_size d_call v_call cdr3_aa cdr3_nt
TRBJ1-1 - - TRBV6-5 CASFRRGRNTEAFF TGTGCCAGCTTTAGGAGGGGACGGAACACTGAAGCTTTCTTT
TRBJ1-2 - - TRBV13 CASSGQGRYGYTF TGTGCCAGCAGCGGACAAGGGCGCTATGGCTACACCTTC
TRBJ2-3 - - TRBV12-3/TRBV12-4 CASSFGGDTQYF TGTGCCAGCAGTTTTGGGGGGGATACGCAGTATTTT
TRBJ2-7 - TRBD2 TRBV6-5 CASLSGGAVGYEQYF TGTGCCAGCCTCAGCGGGGGGGCAGTAGGATACGAGCAGTACTTC
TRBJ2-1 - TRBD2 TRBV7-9 CASSSRTSPHNEQFF TGTGCCAGCAGCTCCCGGACTAGCCCCCACAATGAGCAGTTCTTC
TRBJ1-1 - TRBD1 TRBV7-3 CASSSTGAVNTEAFF TGTGCCAGCAGCTCAACAGGGGCAGTGAACACTGAAGCTTTCTTT
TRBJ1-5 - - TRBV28 CAISRAQGINQPQHF TGTGCCATCAGTAGAGCGCAGGGGATTAATCAGCCCCAGCATTTT
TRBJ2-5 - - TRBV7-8 CASSSSIQETQYF TGTGCCAGCAGCTCATCCATCCAAGAGACCCAGTACTTC
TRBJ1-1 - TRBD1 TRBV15 CATSSRGRSAEAFF TGTGCCACCAGCAGCAGGGGGCGATCGGCTGAAGCTTTCTTT
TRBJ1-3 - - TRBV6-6 CASSLGSPGGSGNTIYF TGTGCCAGCAGTCTGGGGTCTCCCGGGGGAAGTGGAAACACCATATATTTT
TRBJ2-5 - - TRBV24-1 CATGDQETQYF TGTGCCACGGGCGACCAAGAGACCCAGTACTTC
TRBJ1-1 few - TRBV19 CASSATGYTEAFF TGTGCCAGTAGTGCTACAGGTTACACTGAAGCTTTCTTT
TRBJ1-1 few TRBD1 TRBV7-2 CASSGQGRTEAFF TGTGCCAGCAGTGGACAGGGGAGGACTGAAGCTTTCTTT
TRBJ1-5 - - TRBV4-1 CASSQSLQDGQPQHF TGCGCCAGCAGCCAATCCTTACAGGATGGTCAGCCCCAGCATTTT
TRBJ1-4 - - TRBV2 CASSKLENEKLFF TGTGCCAGCTCAAAATTAGAGAATGAAAAACTGTTTTTT
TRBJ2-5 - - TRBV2 CASPGSDQETQYF TGTGCCAGCCCCGGGTCGGACCAAGAGACCCAGTACTTC
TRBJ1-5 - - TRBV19 CASSPGNNDQPQHF TGTGCCAGTAGCCCAGGGAATAATGATCAGCCCCAGCATTTT
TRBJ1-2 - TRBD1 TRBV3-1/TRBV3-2 CASATSGTGNGYTF TGTGCCAGCGCCACCTCCGGGACAGGGAACGGCTACACCTTC
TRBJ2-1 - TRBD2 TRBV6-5 CASSGLAGGHEQFF TGTGCCAGCAGCGGGCTAGCGGGGGGGCATGAGCAGTTCTTC
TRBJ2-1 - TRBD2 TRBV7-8 CASSLVRTSYNEQFF TGTGCCAGCAGCTTAGTTCGGACTAGCTACAATGAGCAGTTCTTC
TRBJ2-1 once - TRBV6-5 CASSYSGYRYYNEQFF TGTGCCAGCAGTTACTCGGGTTACAGGTACTACAATGAGCAGTTCTTC
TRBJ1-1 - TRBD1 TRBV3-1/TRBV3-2 CASSQDQYRGLGAFF TGTGCCAGCAGCCAAGATCAATACAGGGGGCTAGGGGCTTTCTTT
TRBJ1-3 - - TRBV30 CAWSVAGSSGNTIYF TGTGCCTGGAGTGTCGCCGGGAGCTCTGGAAACACCATATATTTT
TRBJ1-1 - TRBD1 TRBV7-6 CASSSLPDREDTEAFF TGTGCCAGCAGCTCCCTCCCGGACAGGGAGGACACTGAAGCTTTCTTT
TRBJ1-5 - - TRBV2 CASEGMSSNQPQHF TGTGCCAGCGAGGGAATGTCTAGCAATCAGCCCCAGCATTTT
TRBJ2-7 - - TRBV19 CASSPPGLTHYEQYF TGTGCCAGTAGTCCTCCGGGACTTACCCACTACGAGCAGTACTTC
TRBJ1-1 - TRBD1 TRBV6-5 CASSLGQSTEAFF TGTGCCAGCAGTCTGGGACAGTCCACTGAAGCTTTCTTT
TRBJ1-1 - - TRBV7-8 CASSKLEQGNTEAFF TGTGCCAGCAGCAAATTGGAACAGGGCAACACTGAAGCTTTCTTT
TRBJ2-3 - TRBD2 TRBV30 CAWMGLAGGRFTSDTQYF TGTGCCTGGATGGGATTAGCGGGGGGGCGATTTACGTCGGATACGCAGTATTTT
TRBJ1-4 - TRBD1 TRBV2 CASSETGGTSNEKLFF TGTGCCAGCAGTGAGACAGGGGGCACCTCTAATGAAAAACTGTTTTTT
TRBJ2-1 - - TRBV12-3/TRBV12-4 CASRLNPDNEQFF TGTGCCAGCAGATTAAATCCTGACAATGAGCAGTTCTTC
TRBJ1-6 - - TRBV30 CAWSRGQSYSPLHF TGTGCCTGGAGTCGAGGACAGAGCTATTCACCCCTCCACTTT
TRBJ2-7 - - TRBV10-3 CAISDGQGGGRYEQYF TGTGCCATCAGTGATGGGCAGGGCGGGGGCCGGTACGAGCAGTACTTC
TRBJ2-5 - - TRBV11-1 CASSLGRRVYF TGTGCCAGCAGCTTAGGCAGGAGGGTGTACTTC
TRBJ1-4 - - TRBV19 CASMGFYNATGPNEKLFF TGTGCCAGTATGGGATTTTATAATGCCACAGGGCCTAATGAAAAACTGTTTTTT
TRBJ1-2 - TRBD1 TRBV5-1 CASSLVGQAYSGGYTF TGCGCCAGCAGCTTGGTTGGACAGGCCTATAGTGGTGGCTACACCTTC
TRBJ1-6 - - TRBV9 CASSVDLGRNSPLHF TGTGCCAGCAGCGTAGACCTGGGGCGGAATTCACCCCTCCACTTT
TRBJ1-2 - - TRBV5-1 CASLSGQPYGYTF TGCGCCAGTCTCTCCGGACAGCCCTATGGCTACACCTTC
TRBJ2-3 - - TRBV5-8 CASSLVAGSTDTQYF TGTGCCAGCAGCTTGGTTGCGGGGAGCACAGATACGCAGTATTTT
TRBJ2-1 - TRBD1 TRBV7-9 CASSFGQGIDEQFF TGTGCCAGCAGCTTTGGACAGGGGATCGATGAGCAGTTCTTC
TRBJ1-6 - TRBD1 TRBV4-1 CASSQVGQGNSPLHF TGCGCCAGCAGCCAAGTGGGACAGGGTAATTCACCCCTCCACTTT
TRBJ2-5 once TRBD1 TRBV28 CASSLYNRGGVETQYF TGTGCCAGCAGTTTATACAACAGGGGTGGTGTGGAGACCCAGTACTTC
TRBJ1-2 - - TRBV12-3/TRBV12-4 CASSLQGNYGYTF TGTGCCAGCAGTTTACAGGGTAACTATGGCTACACCTTC
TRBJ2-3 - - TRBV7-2 CASSLAKRADTQYF TGTGCCAGCAGCTTAGCGAAGCGGGCAGATACGCAGTATTTT
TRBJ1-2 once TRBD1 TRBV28 CASSLLLGQGNGYTF TGTGCCAGCAGTTTATTATTGGGACAGGGGAATGGCTACACCTTC
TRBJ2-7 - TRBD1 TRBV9 CASSYTGTALYEQYF TGTGCCAGCAGCTATACCGGGACAGCCCTGTACGAGCAGTACTTC
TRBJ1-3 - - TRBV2 CASSGEPFSGNTIYF TGTGCCAGCAGTGGAGAGCCCTTCTCTGGAAACACCATATATTTT
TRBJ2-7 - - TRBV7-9 CASSLSGYEQYF TGTGCCAGCAGCTTATCAGGCTACGAGCAGTACTTC
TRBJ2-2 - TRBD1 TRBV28 CASRGTVTGELFF TGTGCCAGCAGGGGGACAGTCACCGGGGAGCTGTTTTTT
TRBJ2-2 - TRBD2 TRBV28 CASSSGLAEPPNTGELFF TGTGCCAGCAGTTCCGGACTAGCGGAACCCCCGAACACCGGGGAGCTGTTTTTT
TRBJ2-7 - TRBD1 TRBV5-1 CASSLGTGGYYEQYF TGCGCCAGCAGCCTGGGGACAGGGGGCTACTACGAGCAGTACTTC
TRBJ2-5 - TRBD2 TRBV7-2 CASSLALAGGETQYF TGTGCCAGCAGCTTAGCACTAGCGGGAGGGGAGACCCAGTACTTC
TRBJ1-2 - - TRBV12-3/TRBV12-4 CASSLGAYGYTF TGTGCCAGCAGTTTGGGGGCCTATGGCTACACCTTC
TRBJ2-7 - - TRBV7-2 CASSLDPAGLNYEQYF TGTGCCAGCAGCTTAGATCCCGCGGGACTGAACTACGAGCAGTACTTC
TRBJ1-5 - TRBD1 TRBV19 CASTDRGQPQHF TGTGCCAGTACGGACAGGGGTCAGCCCCAGCATTTT
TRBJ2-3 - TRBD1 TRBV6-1 CASERGQSTDTQYF TGTGCCAGTGAGAGGGGACAGAGCACAGATACGCAGTATTTT